Below are 14 T cell receptor beta chains sequenced from a single sample in a study of beta chain features in type 1 diabetes (dated by TCRdb to between 2017 and 2018). The library was prepared using the immunoSEQ multiplex PCR assay. The entire amount of isolated RNA was reverse transcribed using the High Capacity cDNA Reverse Transcription Kit, so the sequenced TCRB transcripts were expressed ones. TCRdb carries this immuneACCESS record with in-frame sequences only. Its versions omit some clonotypes, under half of them owing to an unresolved V gene in the studies checked, with the rest unexplained. This sample gives about 360,000 clones in total; around 12% of them show up just once. The ten largest clones capture 0.017% of the sample. What was sequenced was naive CD4+ T cells from blood. Sample cell subset or site, as interpreted from the label and publication: true naive CD4+ T cells. These receptors were obtained from a young man in good health.

This clone was picked up a small number of times. J is TRBJ2-7 and V is TRBV19; possibly TRBD1 for D (6 bases). Germline CDR1 LNHDA, CDR2 SQIVND (reference sequence). The CDR3 is made up of 13 amino acids. The ends were cut back, 9 bases at V and 1 base at J, with 13 bases in the middle. The CDR3 nucleotides read TGTGCCAGCGGGGAACAGGGATCCTACGAGCAGTACTTC. This gives the protein CASGEQGSYEQYF.

This clone has only a few counts. The chain combines TRBV4-1 with TRBJ1-2; no clear D gene. V lost 3 bases, J lost 0 bases, and 8 bases lay in between. CDR1 is MGHRA, CDR2 YSYEKL, per germline. This CDR3 region has 14 residues. The CDR3 nucleotides are TGCGCCAGCAGCCACCACGGTACTAACTATGGCTACACCTTC. Translating gives CASSHHGTNYGYTF.

This chain connects TRBV5-4 to TRBJ2-5; weak D call: TRBD1 (6 bases). The V gene lost 4 bases and the J gene lost 9 bases, with 22 bases spanning the gap. Germline lookup yields CDR1 SGHNT and CDR2 YYREEE (reference sequence). This CDR3 is 15 amino acids long. CDR3 DNA: TGTGCCAGCAGCCCCACCGGACTGGGACAAGGCTCCCAGTACTTC. It specifies CASSPTGLGQGSQYF.

This clone has only a few counts. This chain connects TRBV29-1 to TRBJ2-5; possibly TRBD2 for D (5 bases). The DNA end is more similar to TRBJ2-7, so the J call may be wrong. Per the germline V gene, CDR1 is SQVTM and CDR2 is ANQGSEA. CDR3 length equals 13 residues. The CDR3 reads CSGGFRGSYEQYF. For the CDR3, the DNA is TGCAGCGGTGGGTTCCGGGGATCCTACGAGCAGTACTTC.

This clone showed up just a few times. The chain links TRBV18 to TRBJ2-7; tentatively, D is TRBD2 (5 bases). This CDR3 contains 14 residues. Trimming shortened V by 6 bases and J by 7 bases, and 19 bases separated the two germline ends. Germline V CDR1 and CDR2: KGHSH, LQKENI. CDR3 protein: CASSSYSRLREQYF. For the CDR3, the DNA is TGTGCCAGCTCCTCCTACTCCCGACTAAGGGAGCAGTACTTC. Together with reference TRBV18 and TRBJ2-7, the CDR3 gives the full variable domain: NAGVMQNPRHLVRRRGQEARLRCSPMKGHSHVYWYRQLPEEGLKFMVYLQKENIIDESGMPKERFSAEFPKEGPSILRIQQVVRGDSAAYFCASSSYSRLREQYFGPGTRLTVT.

V usage is TRBV30 and J usage is TRBJ2-7; unclear D gene. Germline CDR1 GTSNPN, CDR2 SVGIG (reference sequence). This CDR3 has 14 amino acids. Trimming removed 0 bases from V and 2 bases from J, with 11 bases in between. The DNA of the CDR3 is TGTGCCTGGAGTGTAAGGCGGAGAACCTACGAGCAGTACTTC. Translation: CAWSVRRRTYEQYF.

The chain employs TRBV19 and TRBJ2-7, with 8 bases matching TRBD1. The CDR3 is made up of 14 amino acids. The trim removed 3 bases at V and 5 bases at J, leaving 6 bases unmatched. The germline V gene has CDR1 LNHDA and CDR2 SQIVND (reference sequence). In nucleotides, the CDR3 is TGTGCCAGTAGTATTACAGGGGGGAACGACGAGCAGTACTTC. This translates into CASSITGGNDEQYF.

This chain joins TRBV30 and TRBJ2-7; TRBD1 aligns across 11 bases. Germline CDR1 GTSNPN, CDR2 SVGIG (reference sequence). After removal of 5 bases from V and 3 bases from J, the junction contained 6 bases not matched to a gene. The CDR3 runs 14 residues. Here the CDR3 DNA reads TGTGCCTGGTGTGGGACAGGGGGGGTCTACGAGCAGTACTTC. Its protein product is CAWCGTGGVYEQYF. The variable domain in full, with the rest retrieved from reference TRBV30 and TRBJ2-7, is SQTIHQWPATLVQPVGSPLSLECTVEGTSNPNLYWYRQAAGRGLQLLFYSVGIGQISSEVPQNLSASRPQDRQFILSSKKLLLSDSGFYLCAWCGTGGVYEQYFGPGTRLTVT.

In nucleotides, the CDR3 is TGTGCCAGCACCCTTCAGGGGATGAACACTGAAGCTTTCTTT. Protein: CASTLQGMNTEAFF. J is TRBJ1-1 and V is TRBV7-9; TRBD1 is a possible D gene (6 bases). This CDR3 has 14 residues. CDR1 and CDR2 (germline): SEHNR, FQNEAQ (reference sequence). Deletions cut 7 bases from V and 0 bases from J, with 12 bases between.

The gene calls are TRBV29-1 and TRBJ2-3; 11 positions agree with TRBD2. J was trimmed by 2 bases and V by 7 bases; bases with no gene match: 5. Germline values: CDR1 SQVTM, CDR2 ANQGSEA. The length of the CDR3 is 14 residues. The CDR3 reads CSDLAGGYTDTQYF. DNA for the CDR3: TGCAGCGACTTAGCGGGGGGGTACACAGATACGCAGTATTTT.

The chain carries TRBV28 and TRBJ2-5; 10 positions agree with TRBD2. Trimming cost V 5 bases and J 6 bases; bases outside gene matches: 6. Germline CDR1 is MDHEN and CDR2 is SYDVKM. This CDR3 contains 14 residues. CDR3 sequence: CASSPAGGGKTQYF. DNA of the CDR3: TGTGCCAGCAGTCCAGCGGGAGGGGGAAAGACCCAGTACTTC.

The rearrangement joins TRBV28 to TRBJ1-2, with a weak D call TRBD1 (5 bases). The CDR3 totals 16 residues. The germline V gene encodes CDR1 MDHEN and CDR2 SYDVKM. Trimming pared 2 bases from V and 5 bases from J, leaving 18 bases between. The CDR3 coding sequence is TGTGCCAGCAGTTTAAGGTGGAGGGGCCTTTATTATGGCTACACCTTC. It codes for CASSLRWRGLYYGYTF.

The sample holds a few counts of this clone. This chain uses TRBV29-1 with TRBJ1-1; D is ambiguous. Trimming removed 3 bases from V and 5 bases from J, with 10 bases in between. Germline values: CDR1 SQVTM, CDR2 ANQGSEA. The CDR3 extends over 12 amino acids. The CDR3, as DNA: TGCAGCGTTGATGAGTCGGAGACTGAAGCTTTCTTT. This sequence encodes CSVDESETEAFF.

This clone was observed a handful of times. The chain carries TRBV6-5 and TRBJ1-2; TRBD1 matches at 8 bases. The CDR3 length is 13 residues. Germline CDR1 reads MNHEY; CDR2 reads SVGAGI. Trimming took 2 bases from V and 12 from J; bases not matched to a gene: 8. The CDR3 protein is CASSYHPGQAHTF. The CDR3 DNA follows: TGTGCCAGCAGTTACCACCCGGGACAGGCGCACACCTTC.